Listed below are T cell receptor beta chains from one sample, sequenced in a study of technical replicates of blood from a handful of donors. Produced via immunoSEQ multiplex PCR; TCRdb's table is partial and in-frame only. The table has nearly 90,000 clones, approximately 95% seen once. The sequencing sample was made of T cells isolated from PBMCs. The receptors originated from a human donor in good health. Each CDR3 is given with its conserved first and last residue. Fields, in order: V gene, J gene, clone size, D gene, CDR3 protein, CDR3 DNA. A D gene is named only where the DNA matches it firmly. Part of the rows lack a size; the others show once, few, many or a class for expanded clones.

v_call: TRBV15
j_call: TRBJ2-7
clone_size: NA
d_call: TRBD2
cdr3_aa: CATSREGLAGVYEQYF
cdr3_nt: TGTGCCACCAGCAGAGAGGGCCTAGCGGGAGTCTACGAGCAGTACTTC

v_call: TRBV9
j_call: TRBJ2-1
clone_size: NA
d_call: NA
cdr3_aa: CASSASSSLSYNEQFF
cdr3_nt: TGTGCCAGCAGCGCCTCGTCCTCCCTCTCCTACAATGAGCAGTTCTTC

v_call: TRBV7-2
j_call: TRBJ2-7
clone_size: NA
d_call: NA
cdr3_aa: CASSLSRDSSYEQYF
cdr3_nt: TGTGCCAGCAGCTTATCCCGGGACTCCTCCTACGAGCAGTACTTC

v_call: TRBV6-5
j_call: TRBJ1-2
clone_size: once
d_call: NA
cdr3_aa: CASSYVRGASYGYTF
cdr3_nt: TGTGCCAGCAGTTACGTACGGGGGGCTAGCTATGGCTACACCTTC

v_call: TRBV5-1
j_call: TRBJ2-1
clone_size: NA
d_call: NA
cdr3_aa: CASSLDVVGDIEDNEQFF
cdr3_nt: TGCGCCAGCAGCTTGGATGTCGTTGGGGACATTGAAGACAATGAGCAGTTCTTC

v_call: TRBV28
j_call: TRBJ1-2
clone_size: NA
d_call: NA
cdr3_aa: CASSLMVQRYGYTF
cdr3_nt: TGTGCCAGCAGTTTGATGGTACAACGATATGGCTACACCTTC

v_call: TRBV5-6
j_call: TRBJ1-1
clone_size: NA
d_call: NA
cdr3_aa: CASLDGRTEAFF
cdr3_nt: TGTGCCAGCTTGGACGGGAGGACTGAAGCTTTCTTT

v_call: TRBV5-1
j_call: TRBJ2-5
clone_size: few
d_call: TRBD1
cdr3_aa: CASSLGGTGLQETQYF
cdr3_nt: TGCGCCAGCAGCTTGGGTGGGACAGGCCTACAAGAGACCCAGTACTTC

v_call: TRBV2
j_call: TRBJ2-5
clone_size: NA
d_call: TRBD1
cdr3_aa: CASSGGTGGRETQYF
cdr3_nt: TGTGCCAGCAGTGGGGGGACAGGGGGCAGAGAGACCCAGTACTTC

v_call: TRBV19
j_call: TRBJ1-5
clone_size: NA
d_call: NA
cdr3_aa: CASSTQGPVNQPQHF
cdr3_nt: TGTGCCAGTAGTACACAGGGACCGGTCAATCAGCCCCAGCATTTT

v_call: TRBV2
j_call: TRBJ2-1
clone_size: NA
d_call: TRBD2
cdr3_aa: CASTGLAGVGLVEFF
cdr3_nt: TGTGCCAGCACTGGACTAGCGGGAGTTGGTTTGGTGGAGTTCTTC

v_call: TRBV9
j_call: TRBJ2-1
clone_size: NA
d_call: TRBD1
cdr3_aa: CASSPPGRGLYNEQFF
cdr3_nt: TGTGCCAGCAGCCCTCCGGGCAGGGGGCTCTACAATGAGCAGTTCTTC

v_call: TRBV9
j_call: TRBJ2-7
clone_size: NA
d_call: NA
cdr3_aa: CASSRTGYEQYF
cdr3_nt: TGTGCCAGCAGTAGAACAGGGTACGAGCAGTACTTC

v_call: TRBV7-6
j_call: TRBJ2-5
clone_size: NA
d_call: NA
cdr3_aa: CASSLSETQYF
cdr3_nt: TGTGCCAGCAGCCTATCAGAGACCCAGTACTTC

v_call: TRBV15
j_call: TRBJ1-1
clone_size: NA
d_call: NA
cdr3_aa: CATSFRVNTEAFF
cdr3_nt: TGTGCCACCAGCTTCAGGGTGAACACTGAAGCTTTCTTT

v_call: TRBV18
j_call: TRBJ2-7
clone_size: NA
d_call: NA
cdr3_aa: CASSPTGYEQYF
cdr3_nt: TGTGCCAGCTCACCAACGGGATACGAGCAGTACTTC

v_call: TRBV19
j_call: TRBJ1-2
clone_size: NA
d_call: TRBD1
cdr3_aa: CASSTDRDRGYYTF
cdr3_nt: TGTGCCAGTAGTACAGACCGGGACAGGGGTTACTACACCTTC

v_call: TRBV27
j_call: TRBJ2-7
clone_size: NA
d_call: TRBD2
cdr3_aa: CASSPGLAGVHEQYF
cdr3_nt: TGTGCCAGCAGTCCCGGACTAGCGGGAGTTCACGAGCAGTACTTC

v_call: TRBV5-6
j_call: TRBJ2-3
clone_size: NA
d_call: TRBD2
cdr3_aa: CASSSSSGLLPTDTQYF
cdr3_nt: TGTGCCAGCAGCTCGTCTAGCGGGCTTTTACCCACAGATACGCAGTATTTT

v_call: TRBV6-4
j_call: TRBJ2-3
clone_size: once
d_call: TRBD2
cdr3_aa: CASKIAGEADTQYF
cdr3_nt: TGTGCCAGCAAGATAGCGGGAGAGGCAGATACGCAGTATTTT

v_call: TRBV2
j_call: TRBJ2-3
clone_size: NA
d_call: NA
cdr3_aa: CASRLSGITDTQYF
cdr3_nt: TGTGCCAGCAGGCTGAGCGGCATCACAGATACGCAGTATTTT

v_call: TRBV29-1
j_call: TRBJ1-1
clone_size: NA
d_call: NA
cdr3_aa: CSGYRVGGTEAFF
cdr3_nt: TGCAGCGGATACAGGGTAGGTGGCACTGAAGCTTTCTTT

v_call: TRBV19
j_call: TRBJ2-7
clone_size: NA
d_call: NA
cdr3_aa: CASSGLAKDEQYF
cdr3_nt: TGTGCCAGTAGTGGACTGGCTAAGGACGAGCAGTACTTC

v_call: TRBV2
j_call: TRBJ2-2
clone_size: NA
d_call: NA
cdr3_aa: CASSESRVGGELFF
cdr3_nt: TGTGCCAGCAGTGAAAGCAGGGTCGGCGGGGAGCTGTTTTTT

v_call: TRBV2
j_call: TRBJ1-4
clone_size: NA
d_call: TRBD1
cdr3_aa: CASSVDRDEGGINEKLFF
cdr3_nt: TGTGCCAGCAGTGTAGACAGGGATGAGGGCGGAATAAATGAAAAACTGTTTTTT

v_call: TRBV19
j_call: TRBJ2-1
clone_size: NA
d_call: TRBD1
cdr3_aa: CASSRVGQASYNEQFF
cdr3_nt: TGTGCCAGTAGTAGGGTCGGACAGGCTTCCTACAATGAGCAGTTCTTC

v_call: TRBV30
j_call: TRBJ1-4
clone_size: NA
d_call: TRBD1
cdr3_aa: CAWLQGKNEKLFF
cdr3_nt: TGTGCCTGGTTACAGGGGAAGAATGAAAAACTGTTTTTT

v_call: TRBV28
j_call: TRBJ1-2
clone_size: NA
d_call: NA
cdr3_aa: CASSSTGNPTF
cdr3_nt: TGTGCCAGCAGTTCAACAGGGAATCCCACCTTC

v_call: TRBV4-1
j_call: TRBJ2-1
clone_size: once
d_call: NA
cdr3_aa: CASSQVRGGGRSLDNEQFF
cdr3_nt: TGCGCCAGCAGCCAAGTGAGAGGGGGCGGGAGGTCTCTGGACAATGAGCAGTTCTTC

v_call: TRBV30
j_call: TRBJ2-2
clone_size: NA
d_call: NA
cdr3_aa: CAWARVAAGELFF
cdr3_nt: TGTGCCTGGGCGCGGGTAGCGGCCGGGGAGCTGTTTTTT

v_call: TRBV15
j_call: TRBJ2-1
clone_size: NA
d_call: NA
cdr3_aa: CATSRDRGSYNEQFF
cdr3_nt: TGTGCCACCAGCAGAGACAGGGGCTCCTACAATGAGCAGTTCTTC

v_call: TRBV5-1
j_call: TRBJ2-5
clone_size: NA
d_call: TRBD1
cdr3_aa: CASSPTTGDGETQYF
cdr3_nt: TGCGCCAGCAGCCCGACCACAGGGGATGGCGAGACCCAGTACTTC

v_call: TRBV28
j_call: TRBJ1-2
clone_size: NA
d_call: NA
cdr3_aa: CASTLVKLYGYTF
cdr3_nt: TGTGCCAGCACCCTAGTGAAATTGTATGGCTACACCTTC

v_call: TRBV28
j_call: TRBJ2-1
clone_size: once
d_call: TRBD2
cdr3_aa: CASTFAGTSIDNEQFF
cdr3_nt: TGTGCCAGCACCTTCGCGGGGACTAGTATAGACAATGAGCAGTTCTTC